The 8 T cell receptor beta chains below all came from one sample that was sequenced in a study of shared clonotypes between healthy human individuals. Sequencing was performed with immunoSEQ multiplex PCR; in TCRdb, only in-frame clones are kept and a portion is missing. The sample contains about 1 million clones, more than 65% of which appear only once. The sample was memory CD4+ T cells sorted from blood. Stated subset: CD45RA-negative fraction. Every receptor here comes from a man between 18 and 29 years old in good health.

The chain recombines TRBV6-5 with TRBJ2-5, with D tentatively TRBD1 (6 bases). The CDR3 has 13 amino acids. The germline V and J ends were trimmed by 5 bases and 1 base, with 8 bases remaining between them. Germline V gives CDR1 MNHEY, CDR2 SVGAGI. For the CDR3, the DNA is TGTGCCAGCAGTGGACAGATCCAAGAGACCCAGTACTTC. It is translated as CASSGQIQETQYF.

This clone was observed once. The genes are TRBV27 and TRBJ1-1, with TRBD1 as a possible D gene (6 bases). Deletions cut 3 bases from V and 4 bases from J, with 15 bases between. This CDR3 contains 15 residues. From germline, CDR1 is MNHEY and CDR2 SMNVEV (reference sequence). Here the CDR3 reads CASSLQGGSVTEAFF. CDR3 coding DNA: TGTGCCAGCAGTTTGCAAGGGGGTAGTGTCACTGAAGCTTTCTTT.

This clone occurred once. This chain connects TRBV20-1 to TRBJ2-3; D possibly matches TRBD1 or TRBD2 (5 bases each). Looked up from germline, CDR1 is DFQATT and CDR2 is SNEGSKA (reference sequence). V lost 5 bases, J lost 5 bases, and 5 bases lay in between. The CDR3 is made up of 10 amino acids. The CDR3 protein is CSAGGDTQYF. In nucleotides, the CDR3 is TGCAGTGCTGGGGGAGATACGCAGTATTTT.

This clone showed up just a few times. V usage is TRBV19 and J usage is TRBJ1-1; D may be TRBD1 (5 bases). CDR1 is LNHDA and CDR2 is SQIVND in the germline V gene (reference sequence). The CDR3 is 13 residues long. Trimming took 10 bases from V and 6 from J, leaving 18 bases between them. The CDR3 here is CATTAKGRPEAFF. The CDR3 nucleotides read TGTGCCACCACCGCCAAGGGGCGACCTGAAGCTTTCTTT. Full variable domain (remainder filled in from reference TRBV19 and TRBJ1-1): DGGITQSPKYLFRKEGQNVTLSCEQNLNHDAMYWYRQDPGQGLRLIYYSQIVNDFQKGDIAEGYSVSREKKESFPLTVTSAQKNPTAFYLCATTAKGRPEAFFGQGTRLTVV.

The CDR3 loop reads CASSLDPGGRGEKLFF. The CDR3 DNA is TGTGCCAGCAGCTTAGATCCAGGGGGAAGAGGTGAAAAACTGTTTTTT. The chain has TRBV11-2 and TRBJ1-4, with 7 bases identical to TRBD1. This CDR3 has 16 residues. V gave up 0 bases and J gave up 7 bases; unmatched junction bases: 8. CDR1 and CDR2 from the germline V gene are SGHAT and FQNNGV.

The rearrangement joins TRBV6-1 to TRBJ1-1, with D possibly being TRBD1 (5 bases). The germline V and J ends were trimmed by 0 bases and 3 bases, with 11 bases remaining between them. Germline CDR1 reads MNHNS; CDR2 reads SASEGT. This CDR3 contains 15 residues. CDR3 sequence: CASSEAPGAHTEAFF. CDR3 nucleotides: TGTGCCAGCAGTGAAGCGCCCGGGGCCCACACTGAAGCTTTCTTT.

The chain recombines TRBV6-5 with TRBJ2-1; TRBD1 is a possible D gene (5 bases). Between the trimmed V and J ends, which lost 4 bases and 0 bases, there was a span of 10 bases. The CDR3 has 15 residues. Germline V gene sequence: CDR1 MNHEY, CDR2 SVGAGI. As DNA, the CDR3 is TGTGCCAGCAGTTGGGGCAGTCACTCCTACAATGAGCAGTTCTTC. The encoded protein is CASSWGSHSYNEQFF.

The CDR3 reads CASSLWLGLVGEQYF. CDR3 sequence (DNA): TGTGCCAGCAGCTTGTGGCTGGGACTAGTTGGCGAGCAGTACTTC. The genes are TRBV5-5 and TRBJ2-7; 8 bases match TRBD2. There are 15 residues in the CDR3. The germline V gene has CDR1 SGHKS and CDR2 YYEKEE (reference sequence). V gave up 1 base and J gave up 6 bases; unmatched junction bases: 9.